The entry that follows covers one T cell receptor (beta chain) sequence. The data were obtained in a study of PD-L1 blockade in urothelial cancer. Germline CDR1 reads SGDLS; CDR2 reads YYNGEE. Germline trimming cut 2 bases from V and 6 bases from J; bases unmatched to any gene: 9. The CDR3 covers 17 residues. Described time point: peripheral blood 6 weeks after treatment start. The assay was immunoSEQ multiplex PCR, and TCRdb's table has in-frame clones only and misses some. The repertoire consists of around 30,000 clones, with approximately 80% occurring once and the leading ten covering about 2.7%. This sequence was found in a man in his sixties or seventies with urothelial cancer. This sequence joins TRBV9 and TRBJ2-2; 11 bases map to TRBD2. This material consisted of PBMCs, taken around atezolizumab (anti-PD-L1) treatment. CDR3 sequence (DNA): TGTGCCAGCAGCGTCCAACCACTAGCGGGAGTCCCCGGGGAGCTGTTTTTT. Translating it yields CASSVQPLAGVPGELFF.